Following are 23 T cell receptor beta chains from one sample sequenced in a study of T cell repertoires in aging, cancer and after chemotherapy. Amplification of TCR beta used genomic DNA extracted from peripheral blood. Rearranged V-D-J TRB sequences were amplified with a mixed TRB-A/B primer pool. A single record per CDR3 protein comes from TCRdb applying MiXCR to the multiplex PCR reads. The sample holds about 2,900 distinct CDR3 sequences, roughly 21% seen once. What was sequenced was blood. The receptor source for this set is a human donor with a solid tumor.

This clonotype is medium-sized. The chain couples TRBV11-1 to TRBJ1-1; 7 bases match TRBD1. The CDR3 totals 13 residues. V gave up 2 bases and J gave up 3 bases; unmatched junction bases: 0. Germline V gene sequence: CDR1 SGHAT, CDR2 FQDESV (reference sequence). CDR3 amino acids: CASSLTGDTEAFF. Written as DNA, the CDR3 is TGTGCCAGCAGCTTAACAGGGGACACTGAAGCTTTCTTT.

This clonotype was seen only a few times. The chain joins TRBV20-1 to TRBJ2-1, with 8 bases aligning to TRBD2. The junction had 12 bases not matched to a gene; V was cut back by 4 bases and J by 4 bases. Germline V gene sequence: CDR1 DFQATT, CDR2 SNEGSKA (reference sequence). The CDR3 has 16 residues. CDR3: CSATSAREGRYNEQFF. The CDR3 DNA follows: TGCAGTGCTACTTCAGCCCGGGAGGGCCGGTACAATGAGCAGTTCTTC.

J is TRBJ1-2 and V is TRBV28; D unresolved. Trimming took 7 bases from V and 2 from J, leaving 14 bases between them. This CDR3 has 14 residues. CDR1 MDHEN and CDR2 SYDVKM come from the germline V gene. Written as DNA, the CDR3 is TGTGCCAGCATCCACGGGAGCATCAACTATGGCTACACCTTC. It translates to CASIHGSINYGYTF.

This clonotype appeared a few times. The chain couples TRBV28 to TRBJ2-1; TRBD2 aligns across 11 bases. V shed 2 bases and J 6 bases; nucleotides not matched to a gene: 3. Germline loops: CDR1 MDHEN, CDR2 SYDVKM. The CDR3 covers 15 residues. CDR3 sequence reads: CASSLGLAGINEQFF. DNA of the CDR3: TGTGCCAGCAGTTTAGGACTAGCGGGTATCAATGAGCAGTTCTTC.

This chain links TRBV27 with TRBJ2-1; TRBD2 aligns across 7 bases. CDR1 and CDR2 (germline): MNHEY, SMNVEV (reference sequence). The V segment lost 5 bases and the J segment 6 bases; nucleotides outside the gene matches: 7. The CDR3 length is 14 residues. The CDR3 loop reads CASSLAEFSNEQFF. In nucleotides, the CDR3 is TGTGCCAGCAGTCTAGCGGAGTTTTCCAATGAGCAGTTCTTC.

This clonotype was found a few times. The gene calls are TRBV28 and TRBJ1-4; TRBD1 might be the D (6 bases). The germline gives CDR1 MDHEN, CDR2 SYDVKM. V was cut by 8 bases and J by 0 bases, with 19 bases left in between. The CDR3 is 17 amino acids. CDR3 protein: CASWGAPTHATNEKLFF. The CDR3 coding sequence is TGTGCCAGCTGGGGGGCGCCGACCCATGCAACTAATGAAAAACTGTTTTTT.

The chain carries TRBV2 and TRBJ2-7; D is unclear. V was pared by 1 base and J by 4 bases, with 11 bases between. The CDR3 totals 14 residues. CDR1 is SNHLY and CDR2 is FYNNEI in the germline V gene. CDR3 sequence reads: CASSEEGPRYEQYF. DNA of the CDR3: TGTGCCAGCAGTGAAGAGGGCCCTCGGTACGAGCAGTACTTC.

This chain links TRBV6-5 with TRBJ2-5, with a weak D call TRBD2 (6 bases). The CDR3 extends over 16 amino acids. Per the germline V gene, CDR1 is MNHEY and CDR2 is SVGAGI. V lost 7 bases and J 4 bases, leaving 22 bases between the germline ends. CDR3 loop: CASTLSGGTSGETQYF. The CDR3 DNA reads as TGTGCCAGCACCCTGAGTGGCGGGACCTCAGGAGAGACCCAGTACTTC.

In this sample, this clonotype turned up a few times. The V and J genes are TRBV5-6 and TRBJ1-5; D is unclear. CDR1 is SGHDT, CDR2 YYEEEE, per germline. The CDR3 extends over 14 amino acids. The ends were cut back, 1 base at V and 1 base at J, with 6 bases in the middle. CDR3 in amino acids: CASSLYRSNQPQHF. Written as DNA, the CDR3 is TGTGCCAGCAGCTTGTATAGAAGCAATCAGCCCCAGCATTTT.

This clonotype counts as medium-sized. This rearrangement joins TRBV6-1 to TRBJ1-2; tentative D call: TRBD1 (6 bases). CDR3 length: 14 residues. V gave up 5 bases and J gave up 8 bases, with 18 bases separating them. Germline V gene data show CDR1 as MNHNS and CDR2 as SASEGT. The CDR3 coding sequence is TGTGCCAGCAGTAACGAGTTACAGGGCTTCGGCTACACCTTC. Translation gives CASSNELQGFGYTF.

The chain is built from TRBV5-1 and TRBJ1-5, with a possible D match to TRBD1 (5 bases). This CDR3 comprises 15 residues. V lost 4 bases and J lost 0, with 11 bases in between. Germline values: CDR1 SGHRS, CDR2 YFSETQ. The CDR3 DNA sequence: TGCGCCAGCAGCATGACAGTGGGTAGCAATCAGCCCCAGCATTTT. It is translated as CASSMTVGSNQPQHF.

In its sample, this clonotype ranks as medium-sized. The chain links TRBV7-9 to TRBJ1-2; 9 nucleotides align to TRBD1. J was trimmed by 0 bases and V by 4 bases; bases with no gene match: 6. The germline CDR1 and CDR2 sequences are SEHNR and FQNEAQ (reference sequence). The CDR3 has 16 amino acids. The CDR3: CASSSETGGSNYGYTF. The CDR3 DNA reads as TGTGCCAGCAGCTCAGAGACAGGGGGGTCTAACTATGGCTACACCTTC.

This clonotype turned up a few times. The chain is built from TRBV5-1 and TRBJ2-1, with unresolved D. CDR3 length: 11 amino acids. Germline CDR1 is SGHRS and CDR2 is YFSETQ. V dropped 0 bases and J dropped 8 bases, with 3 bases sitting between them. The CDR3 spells CASSLAYEQFF. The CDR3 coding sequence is TGCGCCAGCAGCTTGGCTTATGAGCAGTTCTTC.

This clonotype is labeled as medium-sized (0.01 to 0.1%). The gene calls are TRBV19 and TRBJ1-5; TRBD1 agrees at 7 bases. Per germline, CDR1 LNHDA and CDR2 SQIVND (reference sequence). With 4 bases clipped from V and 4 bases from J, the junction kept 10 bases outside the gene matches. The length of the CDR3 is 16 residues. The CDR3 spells CASSTIYDRDNQPQHF. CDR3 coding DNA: TGTGCCAGTAGTACGATATACGACAGGGATAATCAGCCCCAGCATTTT.

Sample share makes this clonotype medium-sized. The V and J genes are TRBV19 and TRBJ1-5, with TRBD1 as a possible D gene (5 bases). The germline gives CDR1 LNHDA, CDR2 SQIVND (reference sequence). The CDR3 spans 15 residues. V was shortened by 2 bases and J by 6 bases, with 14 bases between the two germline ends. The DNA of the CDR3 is TGTGCCAGTAGTATATTCAGGGTGTCGGTTCAGCCCCAGCATTTT. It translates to CASSIFRVSVQPQHF. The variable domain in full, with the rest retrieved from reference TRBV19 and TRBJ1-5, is DGGITQSPKYLFRKEGQNVTLSCEQNLNHDAMYWYRQDPGQGLRLIYYSQIVNDFQKGDIAEGYSVSREKKESFPLTVTSAQKNPTAFYLCASSIFRVSVQPQHFGDGTRLSIL.

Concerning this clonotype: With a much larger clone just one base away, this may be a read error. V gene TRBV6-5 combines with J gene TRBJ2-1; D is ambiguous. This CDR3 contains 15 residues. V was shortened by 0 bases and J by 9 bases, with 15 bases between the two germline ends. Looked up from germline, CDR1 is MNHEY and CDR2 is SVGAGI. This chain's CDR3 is CASSYSRVGATEQFF. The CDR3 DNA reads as TGTGCCAGCAGTTACTCGAGAGTGGGTGCGACTGAGCAGTTCTTC.

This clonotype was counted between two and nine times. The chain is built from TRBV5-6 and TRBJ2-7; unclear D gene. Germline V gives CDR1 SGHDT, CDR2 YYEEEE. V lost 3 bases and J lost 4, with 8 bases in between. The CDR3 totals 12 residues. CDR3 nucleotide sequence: TGTGCCAGCAGCTCAAGCCGATACGAGCAGTACTTC. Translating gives CASSSSRYEQYF.

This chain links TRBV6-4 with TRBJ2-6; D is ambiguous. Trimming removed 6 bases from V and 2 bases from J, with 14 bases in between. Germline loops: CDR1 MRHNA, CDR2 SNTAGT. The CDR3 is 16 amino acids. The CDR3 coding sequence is TGTGCCAGCAGCCTCCCCCTTGGGGCTGGGGCCAACGTCCTGACTTTC. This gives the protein CASSLPLGAGANVLTF.

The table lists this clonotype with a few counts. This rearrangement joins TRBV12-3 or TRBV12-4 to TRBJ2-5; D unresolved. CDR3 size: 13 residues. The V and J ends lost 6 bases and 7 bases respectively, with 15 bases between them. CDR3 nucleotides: TGTGCCAGCAGACTCCGGCCCCGCGGGACCCAGTACTTC. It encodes CASRLRPRGTQYF.

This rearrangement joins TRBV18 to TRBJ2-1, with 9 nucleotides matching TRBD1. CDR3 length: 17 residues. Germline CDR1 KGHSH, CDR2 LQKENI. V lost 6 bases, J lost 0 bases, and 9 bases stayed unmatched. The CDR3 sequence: CASSPGTGKSSYNEQFF. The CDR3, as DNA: TGTGCCAGCTCCCCCGGGACAGGGAAATCCTCCTACAATGAGCAGTTCTTC.

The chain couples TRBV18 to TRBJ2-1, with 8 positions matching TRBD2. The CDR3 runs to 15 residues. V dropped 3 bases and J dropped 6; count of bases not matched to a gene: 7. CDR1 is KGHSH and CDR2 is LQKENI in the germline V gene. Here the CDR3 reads CASSPYGGAGNEQFF. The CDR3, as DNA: TGTGCCAGCTCACCCTACGGGGGGGCGGGCAATGAGCAGTTCTTC.

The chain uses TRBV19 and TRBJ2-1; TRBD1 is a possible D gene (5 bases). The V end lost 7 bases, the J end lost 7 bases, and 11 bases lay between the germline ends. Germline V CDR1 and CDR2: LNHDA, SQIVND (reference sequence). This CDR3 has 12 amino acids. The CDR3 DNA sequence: TGTGCCAGTAAAGGCAGGGAAAATGAGCAGTTCTTC. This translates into CASKGRENEQFF.

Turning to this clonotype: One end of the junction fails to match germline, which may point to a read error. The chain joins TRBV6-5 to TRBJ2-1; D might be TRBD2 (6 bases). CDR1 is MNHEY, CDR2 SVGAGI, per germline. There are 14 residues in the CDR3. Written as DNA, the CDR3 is TGTGCCATCAGTGAGTCGGGAGTTGGGTACGAGCAGTTCTTC. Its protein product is CAISESGVGYEQFF.